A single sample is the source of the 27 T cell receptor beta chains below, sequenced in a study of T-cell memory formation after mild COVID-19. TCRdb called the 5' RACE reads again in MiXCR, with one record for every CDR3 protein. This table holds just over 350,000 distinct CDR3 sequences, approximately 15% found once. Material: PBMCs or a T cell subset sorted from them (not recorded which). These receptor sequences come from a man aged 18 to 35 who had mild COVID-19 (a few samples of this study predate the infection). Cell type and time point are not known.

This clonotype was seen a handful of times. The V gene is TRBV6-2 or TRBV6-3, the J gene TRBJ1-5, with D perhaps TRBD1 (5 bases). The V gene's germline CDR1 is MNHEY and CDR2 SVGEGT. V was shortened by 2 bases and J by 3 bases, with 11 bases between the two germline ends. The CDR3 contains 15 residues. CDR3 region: CASSYAGPYNQPQHF. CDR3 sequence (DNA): TGTGCCAGCAGTTACGCGGGACCGTACAATCAGCCCCAGCATTTT.

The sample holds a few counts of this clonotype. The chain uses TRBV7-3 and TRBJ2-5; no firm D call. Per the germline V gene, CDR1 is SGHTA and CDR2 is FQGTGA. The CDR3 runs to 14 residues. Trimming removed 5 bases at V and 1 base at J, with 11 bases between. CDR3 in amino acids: CASSPGPGQETQYF. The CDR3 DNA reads TGTGCCAGCAGCCCCGGCCCGGGCCAAGAGACCCAGTACTTC.

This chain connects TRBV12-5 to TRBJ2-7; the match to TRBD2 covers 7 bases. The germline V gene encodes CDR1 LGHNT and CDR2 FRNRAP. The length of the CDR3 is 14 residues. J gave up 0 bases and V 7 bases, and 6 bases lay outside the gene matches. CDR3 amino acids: CASARAGSSYEQYF. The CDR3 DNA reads TGTGCTAGTGCCAGAGCGGGGAGCTCCTACGAGCAGTACTTC.

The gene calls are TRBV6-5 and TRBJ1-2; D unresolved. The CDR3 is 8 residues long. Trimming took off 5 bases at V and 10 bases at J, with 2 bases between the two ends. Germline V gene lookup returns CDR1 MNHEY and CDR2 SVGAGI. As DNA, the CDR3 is TGTGCCAGCAGTGCCTACACCTTC. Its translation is CASSAYTF.

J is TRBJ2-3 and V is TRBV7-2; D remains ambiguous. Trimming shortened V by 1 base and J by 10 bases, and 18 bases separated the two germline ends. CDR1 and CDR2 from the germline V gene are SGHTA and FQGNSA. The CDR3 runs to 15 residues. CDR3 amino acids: CASSLVGTRLGAQYF. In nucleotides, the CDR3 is TGTGCCAGCAGCTTAGTCGGAACGAGGCTGGGTGCGCAGTATTTT.

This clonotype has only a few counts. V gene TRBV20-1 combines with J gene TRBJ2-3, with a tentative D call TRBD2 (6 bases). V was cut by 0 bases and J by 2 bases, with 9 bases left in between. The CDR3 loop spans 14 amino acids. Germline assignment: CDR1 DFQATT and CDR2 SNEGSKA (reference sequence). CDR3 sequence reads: CSAREGLFTDTQYF. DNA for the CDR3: TGCAGTGCTAGAGAGGGACTCTTCACAGATACGCAGTATTTT.

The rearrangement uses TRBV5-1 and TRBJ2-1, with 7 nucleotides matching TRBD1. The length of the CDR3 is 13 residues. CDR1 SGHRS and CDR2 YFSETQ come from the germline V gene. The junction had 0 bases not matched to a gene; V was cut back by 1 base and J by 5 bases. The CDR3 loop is CASSLTGDNEQFF. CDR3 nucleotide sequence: TGCGCCAGCAGCTTGACAGGGGACAATGAGCAGTTCTTC.

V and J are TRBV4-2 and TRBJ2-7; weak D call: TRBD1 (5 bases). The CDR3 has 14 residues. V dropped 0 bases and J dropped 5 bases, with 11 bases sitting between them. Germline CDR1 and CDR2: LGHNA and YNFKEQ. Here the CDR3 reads CASSQDQGINEQYF. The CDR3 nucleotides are TGTGCCAGCAGCCAAGACCAGGGAATCAACGAGCAGTACTTC.

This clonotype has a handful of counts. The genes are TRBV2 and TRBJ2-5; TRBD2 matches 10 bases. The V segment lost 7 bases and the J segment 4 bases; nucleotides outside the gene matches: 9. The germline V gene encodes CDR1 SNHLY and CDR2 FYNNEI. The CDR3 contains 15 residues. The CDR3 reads CASKGGLADGETQYF. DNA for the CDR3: TGTGCCAGCAAGGGAGGACTAGCGGATGGAGAGACCCAGTACTTC. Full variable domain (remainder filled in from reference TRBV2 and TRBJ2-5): EPEVTQTPSHQVTQMGQEVILRCVPISNHLYFYWYRQILGQKVEFLVSFYNNEISEKSEIFDDQFSVERPDGSNFTLKIRSTKLEDSAMYFCASKGGLADGETQYFGPGTRLLVL.

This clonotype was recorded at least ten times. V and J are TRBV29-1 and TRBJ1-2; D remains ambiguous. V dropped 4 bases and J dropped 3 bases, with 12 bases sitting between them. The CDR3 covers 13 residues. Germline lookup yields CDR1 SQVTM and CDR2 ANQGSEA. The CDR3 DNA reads TGCAGCGTTGCCTCCCTAGACCACTATGGCTACACCTTC. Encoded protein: CSVASLDHYGYTF.

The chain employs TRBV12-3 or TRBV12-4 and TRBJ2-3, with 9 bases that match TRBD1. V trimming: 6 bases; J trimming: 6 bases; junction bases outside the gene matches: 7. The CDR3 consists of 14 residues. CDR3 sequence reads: CASRGDREIDTQYF. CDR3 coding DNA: TGTGCCAGCAGGGGGGACAGGGAGATTGATACGCAGTATTTT.

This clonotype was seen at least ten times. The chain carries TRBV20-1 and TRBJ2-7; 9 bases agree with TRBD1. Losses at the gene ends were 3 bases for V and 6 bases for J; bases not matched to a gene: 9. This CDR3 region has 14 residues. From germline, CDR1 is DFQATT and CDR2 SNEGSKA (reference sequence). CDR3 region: CSARDDRGVREQYV. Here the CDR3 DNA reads TGCAGTGCTAGGGACGACAGGGGGGTTCGCGAGCAGTACGTC.

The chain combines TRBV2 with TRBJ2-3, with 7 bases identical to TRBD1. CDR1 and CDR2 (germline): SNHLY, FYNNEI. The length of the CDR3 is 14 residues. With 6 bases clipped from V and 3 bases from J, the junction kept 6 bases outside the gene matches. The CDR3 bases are TGTGCCAGCAGCTCACAGGGGATAACAGATACGCAGTATTTT. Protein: CASSSQGITDTQYF.

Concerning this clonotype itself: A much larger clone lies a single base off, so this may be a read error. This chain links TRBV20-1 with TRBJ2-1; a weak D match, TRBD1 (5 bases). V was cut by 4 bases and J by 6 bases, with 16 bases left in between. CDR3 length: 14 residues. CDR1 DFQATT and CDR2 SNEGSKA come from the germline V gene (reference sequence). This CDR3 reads CSATTSGRVNEQFF. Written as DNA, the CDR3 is TGCAGTGCTACCACATCCGGCAGGGTCAATGAGCAGTTCTTC.

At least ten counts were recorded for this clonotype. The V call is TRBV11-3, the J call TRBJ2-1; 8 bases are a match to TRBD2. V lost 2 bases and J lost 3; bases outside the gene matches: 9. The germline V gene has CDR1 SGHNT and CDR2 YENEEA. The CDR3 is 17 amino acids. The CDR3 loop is CASSLQGPGGDYNEQFF. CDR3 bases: TGTGCCAGCAGCTTACAGGGGCCCGGGGGGGACTACAATGAGCAGTTCTTC.

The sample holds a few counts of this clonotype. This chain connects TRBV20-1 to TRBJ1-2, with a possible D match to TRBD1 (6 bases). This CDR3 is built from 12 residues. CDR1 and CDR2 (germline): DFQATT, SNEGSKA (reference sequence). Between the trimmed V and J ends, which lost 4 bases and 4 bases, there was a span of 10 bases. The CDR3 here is CSATMDSYGYTF. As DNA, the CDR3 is TGCAGTGCTACTATGGACAGCTATGGCTACACCTTC.

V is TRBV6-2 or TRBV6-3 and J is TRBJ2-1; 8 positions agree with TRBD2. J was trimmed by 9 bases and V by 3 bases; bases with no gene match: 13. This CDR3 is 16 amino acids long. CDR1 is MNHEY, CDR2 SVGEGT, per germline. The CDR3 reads CASSYSSSGSTGEQFF. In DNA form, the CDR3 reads TGTGCCAGCAGTTATTCGTCTAGCGGGTCTACGGGTGAGCAGTTCTTC.

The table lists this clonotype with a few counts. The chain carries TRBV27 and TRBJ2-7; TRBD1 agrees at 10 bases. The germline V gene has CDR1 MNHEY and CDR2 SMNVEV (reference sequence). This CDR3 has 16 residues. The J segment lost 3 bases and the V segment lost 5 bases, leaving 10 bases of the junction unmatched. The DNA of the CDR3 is TGTGCCAGCAGTCCCTACCCGACAGGGGGCCACTACGAGCAGTACTTC. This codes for CASSPYPTGGHYEQYF.

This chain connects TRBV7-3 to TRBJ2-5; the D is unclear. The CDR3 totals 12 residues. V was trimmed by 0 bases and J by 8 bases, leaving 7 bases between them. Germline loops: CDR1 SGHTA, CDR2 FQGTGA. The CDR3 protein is CASSLTSGTQYF. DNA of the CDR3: TGTGCCAGCAGCTTAACTTCCGGAACCCAGTACTTC. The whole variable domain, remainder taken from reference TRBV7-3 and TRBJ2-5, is GAGVSQTPSNKVTEKGKYVELRCDPISGHTALYWYRQSLGQGPEFLIYFQGTGAADDSGLPNDRFFAVRPEGSVSTLKIQRTERGDSAVYLCASSLTSGTQYFGPGTRLLVL.

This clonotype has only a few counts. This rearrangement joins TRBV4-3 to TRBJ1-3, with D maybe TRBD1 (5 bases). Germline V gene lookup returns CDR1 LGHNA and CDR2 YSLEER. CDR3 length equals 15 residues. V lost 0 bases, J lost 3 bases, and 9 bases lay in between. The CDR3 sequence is CASSQELGGGNTIYF. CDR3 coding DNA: TGCGCCAGCAGCCAAGAGCTGGGGGGTGGAAACACCATATATTTT.

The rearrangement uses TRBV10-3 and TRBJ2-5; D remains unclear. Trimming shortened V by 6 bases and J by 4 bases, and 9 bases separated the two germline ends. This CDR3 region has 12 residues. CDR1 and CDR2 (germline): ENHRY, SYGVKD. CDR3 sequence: CAIRASGETQYF. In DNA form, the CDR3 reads TGTGCCATCAGGGCTTCAGGAGAGACCCAGTACTTC.

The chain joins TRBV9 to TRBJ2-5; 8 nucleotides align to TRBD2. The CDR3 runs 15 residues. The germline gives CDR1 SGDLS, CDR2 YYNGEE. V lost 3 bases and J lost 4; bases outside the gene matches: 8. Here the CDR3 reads CASSADGGVRETQYF. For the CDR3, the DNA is TGTGCCAGCAGCGCGGACGGGGGGGTTAGAGAGACCCAGTACTTC.

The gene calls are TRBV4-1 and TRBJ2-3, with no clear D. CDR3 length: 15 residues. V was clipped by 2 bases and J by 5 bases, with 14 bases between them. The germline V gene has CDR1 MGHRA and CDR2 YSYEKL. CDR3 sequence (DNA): TGCGCCAGCAGCCAACTGGTCCTCGGCGGAGATACGCAGTATTTT. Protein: CASSQLVLGGDTQYF.

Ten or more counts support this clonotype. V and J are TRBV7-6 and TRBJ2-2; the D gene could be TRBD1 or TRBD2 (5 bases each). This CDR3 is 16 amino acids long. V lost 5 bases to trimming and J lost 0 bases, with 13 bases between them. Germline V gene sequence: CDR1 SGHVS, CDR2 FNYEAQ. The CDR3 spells CASSPGSGTNTGELFF. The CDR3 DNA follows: TGTGCCAGCAGCCCAGGGTCGGGGACGAACACCGGGGAGCTGTTTTTT.

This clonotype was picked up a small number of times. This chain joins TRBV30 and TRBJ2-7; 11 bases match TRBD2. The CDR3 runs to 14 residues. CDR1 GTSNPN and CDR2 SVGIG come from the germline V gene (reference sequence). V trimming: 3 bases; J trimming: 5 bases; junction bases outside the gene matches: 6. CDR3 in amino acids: CAWRGLAVRNEQYF. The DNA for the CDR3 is TGTGCCTGGAGGGGACTAGCGGTGCGGAACGAGCAGTACTTC.

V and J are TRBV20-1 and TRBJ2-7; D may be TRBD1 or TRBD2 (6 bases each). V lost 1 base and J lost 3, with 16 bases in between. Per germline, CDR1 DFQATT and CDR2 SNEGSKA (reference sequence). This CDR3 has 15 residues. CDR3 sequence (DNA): TGCAGTGCTAGAGGAGAGAGGGGGGACCTCTACGAGCAGTACTTC. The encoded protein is CSARGERGDLYEQYF.

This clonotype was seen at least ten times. CDR3 sequence: CASTTQVTSYGYTF. CDR3 in DNA: TGTGCCAGCACCACACAAGTGACAAGCTATGGCTACACCTTC. The chain uses TRBV12-3 or TRBV12-4 and TRBJ1-2, with no clear D. The V end lost 7 bases, the J end lost 4 bases, and 16 bases lay between the germline ends. The CDR3 sequence is 14 residues long.